Below, one T cell receptor beta chain is given with its context. The sample belongs to a study of blood T cell repertoires in COVID-19. Looking at the study overall: T cells, B-cell-depleted T cells, or PBMCs supplied cDNA or gDNA.

CDR1 is MNHEY and CDR2 is SVGAGI in the germline V gene. V shed 0 bases and J shed 2 bases, with 8 bases lying between them. CDR3 length: 14 amino acids. Repertoires were generated with immunoSEQ multiplex PCR, while TCRdb's copy carries only in-frame clones and drops some. The top ten hold 1% to 1.5% of the sample, which has about 200,000 clones, 90% to 95% seen once. This sequence joins TRBV6-5 and TRBJ2-7; tentatively, D is TRBD2 (5 bases). The sample was peripheral blood. The TCR was taken from a man aged 25 to 40 with acute or convalescent COVID-19. The CDR3 sequence: CASSYSGAAYEQYF. The CDR3 DNA reads TGTGCCAGCAGTTACTCTGGAGCGGCCTACGAGCAGTACTTC.